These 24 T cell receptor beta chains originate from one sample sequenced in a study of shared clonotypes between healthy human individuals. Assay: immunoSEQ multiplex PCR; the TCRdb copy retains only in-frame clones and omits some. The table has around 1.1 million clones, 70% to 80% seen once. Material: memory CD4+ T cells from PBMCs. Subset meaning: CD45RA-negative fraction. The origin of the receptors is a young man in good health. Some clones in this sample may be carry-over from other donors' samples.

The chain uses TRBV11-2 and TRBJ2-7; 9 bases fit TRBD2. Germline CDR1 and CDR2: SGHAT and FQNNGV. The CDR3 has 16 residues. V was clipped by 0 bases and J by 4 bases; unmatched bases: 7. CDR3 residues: CASSLDRNSGSYEQYF. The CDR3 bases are TGTGCCAGCAGCTTAGATCGTAATAGCGGGAGTTACGAGCAGTACTTC.

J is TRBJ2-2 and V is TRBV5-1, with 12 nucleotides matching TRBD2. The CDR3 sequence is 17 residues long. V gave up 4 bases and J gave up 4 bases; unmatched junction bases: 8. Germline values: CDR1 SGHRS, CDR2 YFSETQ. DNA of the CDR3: TGCGCCAGCAGCCAGACTAGCGGGAGTCGGGCCACCGGGGAGCTGTTTTTT. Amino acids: CASSQTSGSRATGELFF.

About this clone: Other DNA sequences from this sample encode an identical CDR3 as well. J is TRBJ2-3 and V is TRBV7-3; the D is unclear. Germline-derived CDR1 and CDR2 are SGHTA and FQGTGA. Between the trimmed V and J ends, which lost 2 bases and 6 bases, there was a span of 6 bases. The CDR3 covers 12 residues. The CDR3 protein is CASSLLGDTQYF. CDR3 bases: TGTGCCAGCAGCTTACTCGGGGATACGCAGTATTTT.

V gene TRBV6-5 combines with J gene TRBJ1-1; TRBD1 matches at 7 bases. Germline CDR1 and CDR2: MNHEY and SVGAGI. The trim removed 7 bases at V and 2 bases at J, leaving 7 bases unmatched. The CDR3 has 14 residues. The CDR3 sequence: CASMSSGGNTEAFF. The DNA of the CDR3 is TGTGCCAGCATGTCTTCAGGGGGAAACACTGAAGCTTTCTTT.

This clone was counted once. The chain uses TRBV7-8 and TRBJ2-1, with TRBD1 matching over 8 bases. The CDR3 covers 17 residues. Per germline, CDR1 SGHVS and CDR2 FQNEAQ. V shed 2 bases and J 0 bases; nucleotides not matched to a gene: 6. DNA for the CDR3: TGTGCCAGCAGCTTATTTACTACAGGGGGCTCCTACAATGAGCAGTTCTTC. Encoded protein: CASSLFTTGGSYNEQFF. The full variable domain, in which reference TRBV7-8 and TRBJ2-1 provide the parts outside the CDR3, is GAGVSQSPRYKVAKRGQDVALRCDPISGHVSLFWYQQALGQGPEFLTYFQNEAQLDKSGLPSDRFFAERPEGSVSTLKIQRTQQEDSAVYLCASSLFTTGGSYNEQFFGPGTRLTVL.

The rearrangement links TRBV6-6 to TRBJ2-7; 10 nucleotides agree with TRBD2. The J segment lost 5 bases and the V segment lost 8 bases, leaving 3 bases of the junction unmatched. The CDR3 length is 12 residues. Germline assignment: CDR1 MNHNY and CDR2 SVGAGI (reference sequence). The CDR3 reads CASGTSAHEQYF. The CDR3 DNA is TGTGCCAGCGGGACTAGCGCCCACGAGCAGTACTTC.

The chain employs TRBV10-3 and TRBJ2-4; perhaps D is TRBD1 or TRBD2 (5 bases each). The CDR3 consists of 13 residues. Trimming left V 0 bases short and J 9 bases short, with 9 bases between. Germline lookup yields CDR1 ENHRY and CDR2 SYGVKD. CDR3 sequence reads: CAISESGTGIQYF. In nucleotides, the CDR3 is TGTGCCATCAGTGAGTCCGGGACCGGCATTCAGTACTTC.

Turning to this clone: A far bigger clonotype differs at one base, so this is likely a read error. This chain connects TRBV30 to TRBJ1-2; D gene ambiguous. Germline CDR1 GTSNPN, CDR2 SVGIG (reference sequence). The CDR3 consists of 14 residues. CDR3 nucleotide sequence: TGTGCCTGGAGTGTCGGGCCTTCCTTCTATGGCTACGCCTTC. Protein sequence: CAWSVGPSFYGYAF.

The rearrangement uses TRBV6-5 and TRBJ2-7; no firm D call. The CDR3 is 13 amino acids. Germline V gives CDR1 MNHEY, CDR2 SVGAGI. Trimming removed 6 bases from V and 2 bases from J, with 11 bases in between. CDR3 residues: CASSSRQTYEQYF. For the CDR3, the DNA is TGTGCCAGCAGCTCGAGGCAAACCTACGAGCAGTACTTC.

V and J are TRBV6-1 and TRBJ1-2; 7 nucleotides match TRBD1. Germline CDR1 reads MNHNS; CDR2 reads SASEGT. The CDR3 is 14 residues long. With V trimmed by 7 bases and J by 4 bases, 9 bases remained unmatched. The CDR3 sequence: CASMIQGRFYGYTF. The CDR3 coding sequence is TGTGCCAGCATGATACAGGGGCGTTTCTATGGCTACACCTTC.

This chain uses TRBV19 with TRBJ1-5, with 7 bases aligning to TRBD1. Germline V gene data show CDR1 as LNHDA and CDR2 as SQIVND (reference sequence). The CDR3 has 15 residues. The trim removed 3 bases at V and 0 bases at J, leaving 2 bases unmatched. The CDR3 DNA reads TGTGCCAGTAGTATTGCAGGGGGTAGCAATCAGCCCCAGCATTTT. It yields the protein CASSIAGGSNQPQHF.

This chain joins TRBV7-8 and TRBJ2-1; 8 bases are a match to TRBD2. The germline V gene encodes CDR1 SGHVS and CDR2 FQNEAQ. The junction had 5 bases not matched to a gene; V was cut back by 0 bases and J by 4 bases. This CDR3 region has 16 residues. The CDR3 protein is CASSLAQLAGYNEQFF. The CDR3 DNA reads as TGTGCCAGCAGCTTAGCCCAGCTAGCGGGTTACAATGAGCAGTTCTTC.

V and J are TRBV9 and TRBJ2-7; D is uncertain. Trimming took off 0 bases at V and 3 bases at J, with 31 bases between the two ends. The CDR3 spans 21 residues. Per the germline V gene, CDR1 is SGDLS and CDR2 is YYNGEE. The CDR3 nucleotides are TGTGCCAGCAGCGTAGACCTAAGTTCAGTCGGGTATGTATCGGAAAGCTACGAGCAGTACTTC. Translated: CASSVDLSSVGYVSESYEQYF.

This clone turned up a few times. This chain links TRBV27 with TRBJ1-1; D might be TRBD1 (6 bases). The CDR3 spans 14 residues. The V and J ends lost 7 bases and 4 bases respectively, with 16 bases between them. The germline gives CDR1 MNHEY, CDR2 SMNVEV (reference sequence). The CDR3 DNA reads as TGTGCCAGCATGGGAAGGGCAGGGGCCACTGAAGCTTTCTTT. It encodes CASMGRAGATEAFF.

CDR3 nucleotides: TGTGCCATCAGTGATGGACAAACCCCGTGGGATGAGCAGTTCTTC. It translates to CAISDGQTPWDEQFF. The rearrangement links TRBV10-3 to TRBJ2-1; possibly TRBD1 for D (5 bases). Germline lookup yields CDR1 ENHRY and CDR2 SYGVKD. The V gene lost 3 bases and the J gene lost 8 bases, with 17 bases spanning the gap. The CDR3 is made up of 15 amino acids.

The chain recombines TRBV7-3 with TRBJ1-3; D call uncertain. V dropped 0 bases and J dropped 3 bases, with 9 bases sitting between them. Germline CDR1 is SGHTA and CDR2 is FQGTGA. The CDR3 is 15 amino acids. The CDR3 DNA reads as TGTGCCAGCAGCTTAACCGACGCAATTGGAAACACCATATATTTT. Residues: CASSLTDAIGNTIYF.

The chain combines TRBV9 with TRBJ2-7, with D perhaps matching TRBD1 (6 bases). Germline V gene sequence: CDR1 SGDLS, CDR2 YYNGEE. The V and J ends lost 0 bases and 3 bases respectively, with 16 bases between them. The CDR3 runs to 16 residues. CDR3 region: CASSVAGGGLFYEQYF. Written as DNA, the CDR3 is TGTGCCAGCAGCGTAGCCGGTGGGGGCCTTTTCTACGAGCAGTACTTC.

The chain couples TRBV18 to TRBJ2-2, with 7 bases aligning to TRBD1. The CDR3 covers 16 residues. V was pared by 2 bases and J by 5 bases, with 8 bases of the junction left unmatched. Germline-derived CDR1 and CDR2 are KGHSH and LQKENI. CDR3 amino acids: CASSPRGRGDTGELFF. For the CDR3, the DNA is TGTGCCAGCTCACCAAGGGGGCGAGGTGATACCGGGGAGCTGTTTTTT.

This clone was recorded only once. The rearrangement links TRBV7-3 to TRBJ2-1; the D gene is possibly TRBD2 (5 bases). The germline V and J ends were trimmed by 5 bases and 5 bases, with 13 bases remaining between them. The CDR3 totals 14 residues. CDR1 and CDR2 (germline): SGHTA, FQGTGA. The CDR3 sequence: CASSPYGINNEQFF. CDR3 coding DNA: TGTGCCAGCAGCCCCTACGGGATCAACAATGAGCAGTTCTTC.

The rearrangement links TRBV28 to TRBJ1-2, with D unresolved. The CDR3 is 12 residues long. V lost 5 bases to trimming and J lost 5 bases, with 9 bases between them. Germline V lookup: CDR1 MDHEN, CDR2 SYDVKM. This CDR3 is CASSQSQYGYTF. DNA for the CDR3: TGTGCCAGCAGTCAAAGCCAGTATGGCTACACCTTC.

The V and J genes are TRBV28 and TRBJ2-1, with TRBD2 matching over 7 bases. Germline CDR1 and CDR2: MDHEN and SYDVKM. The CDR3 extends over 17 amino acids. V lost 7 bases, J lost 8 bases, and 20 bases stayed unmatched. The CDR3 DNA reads TGTGCCAGCATAAAGTTGGGAGGGTGGAGGGCGGGAGATGAGCAGTTCTTC. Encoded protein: CASIKLGGWRAGDEQFF.

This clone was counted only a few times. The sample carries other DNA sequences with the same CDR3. The CDR3 sequence is CASSVVTTDTQYF. For the CDR3, the DNA is TGTGCCAGCAGCGTAGTTACCACAGATACGCAGTATTTT. This rearrangement joins TRBV9 to TRBJ2-3; D is uncertain. The CDR3 spans 13 residues. V was shortened by 0 bases and J by 2 bases, with 4 bases between the two germline ends. CDR1 and CDR2 from the germline V gene are SGDLS and YYNGEE.

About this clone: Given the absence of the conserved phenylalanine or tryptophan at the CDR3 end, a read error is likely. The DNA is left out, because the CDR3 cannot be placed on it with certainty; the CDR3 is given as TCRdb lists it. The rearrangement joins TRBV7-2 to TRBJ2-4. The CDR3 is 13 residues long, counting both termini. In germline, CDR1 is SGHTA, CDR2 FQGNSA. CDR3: CASSAAPGDPVVV.

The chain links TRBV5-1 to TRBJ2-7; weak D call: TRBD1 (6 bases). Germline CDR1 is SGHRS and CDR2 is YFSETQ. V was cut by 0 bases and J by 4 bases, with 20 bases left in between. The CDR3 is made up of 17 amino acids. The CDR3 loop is CASSLGWGRTSQYEQYF. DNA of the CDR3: TGCGCCAGCAGCTTGGGATGGGGGCGGACTTCCCAATACGAGCAGTACTTC. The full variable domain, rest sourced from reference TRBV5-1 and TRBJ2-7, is KAGVTQTPRYLIKTRGQQVTLSCSPISGHRSVSWYQQTPGQGLQFLFEYFSETQRNKGNFPGRFSGRQFSNSRSEMNVSTLELGDSALYLCASSLGWGRTSQYEQYFGPGTRLTVT.